This TCR beta chain came from a study of response to subunit inactivated influenza vaccine. TCRdb independently ran MiXCR on the RT-PCR reads; one entry per CDR3 protein. The profile shows about 520,000 distinct CDR3 sequences, approximately 24% of them singletons. This specimen was CD4+ T cells sorted from PBMCs, taken roughly 5 days after vaccination. The TCR was taken from a man aged 50-60 years who received an inactivated influenza vaccine.

CDR3 residues: CASRDIGSYGYTF. The CDR3 region has the DNA TGTGCCAGCAGGGACATAGGGAGCTATGGCTACACCTTC. The chain carries TRBV12-3 or TRBV12-4 and TRBJ1-2; a possible D gene is TRBD1 (5 bases). The CDR3 extends over 13 amino acids. V shed 6 bases and J shed 4 bases, with 12 bases lying between them.